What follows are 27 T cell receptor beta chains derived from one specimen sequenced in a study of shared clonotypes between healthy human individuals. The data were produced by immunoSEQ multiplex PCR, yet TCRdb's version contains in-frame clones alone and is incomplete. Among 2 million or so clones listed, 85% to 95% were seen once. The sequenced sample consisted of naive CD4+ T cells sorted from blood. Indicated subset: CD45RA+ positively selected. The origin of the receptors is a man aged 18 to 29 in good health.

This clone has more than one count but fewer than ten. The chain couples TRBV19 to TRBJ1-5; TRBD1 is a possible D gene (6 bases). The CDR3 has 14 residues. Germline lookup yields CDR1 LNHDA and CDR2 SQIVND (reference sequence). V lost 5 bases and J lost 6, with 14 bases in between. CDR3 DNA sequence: TGTGCCAGTAGTCCCCAACAGGGATCTCAGCCCCAGCATTTT. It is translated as CASSPQQGSQPQHF.

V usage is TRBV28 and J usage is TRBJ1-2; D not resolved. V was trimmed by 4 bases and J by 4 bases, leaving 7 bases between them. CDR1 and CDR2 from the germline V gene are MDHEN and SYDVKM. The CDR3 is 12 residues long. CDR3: CASSSKSYGYTF. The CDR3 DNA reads TGTGCCAGCAGTTCCAAATCCTATGGCTACACCTTC.

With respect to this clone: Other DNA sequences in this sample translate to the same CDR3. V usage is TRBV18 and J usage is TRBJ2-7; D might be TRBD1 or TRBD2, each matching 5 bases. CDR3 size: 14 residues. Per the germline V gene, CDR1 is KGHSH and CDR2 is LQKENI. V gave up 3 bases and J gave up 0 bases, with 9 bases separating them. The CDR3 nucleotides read TGTGCCAGCTCACCCGGGGCTCCCTCCTACGAGCAGTACTTC. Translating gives CASSPGAPSYEQYF.

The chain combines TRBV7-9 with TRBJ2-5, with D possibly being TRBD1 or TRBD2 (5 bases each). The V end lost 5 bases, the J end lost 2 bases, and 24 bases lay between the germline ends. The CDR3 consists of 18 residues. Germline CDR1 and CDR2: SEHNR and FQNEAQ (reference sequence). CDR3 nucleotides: TGTGCCAGCAGCCCTACTAGACCGAAAGGGGCAAGTCAAGAGACCCAGTACTTC. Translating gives CASSPTRPKGASQETQYF.

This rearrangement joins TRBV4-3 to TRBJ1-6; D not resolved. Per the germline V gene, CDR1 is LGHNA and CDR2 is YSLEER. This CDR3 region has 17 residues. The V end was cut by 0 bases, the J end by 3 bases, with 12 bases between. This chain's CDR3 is CASSQDRQQHYNSPLHF. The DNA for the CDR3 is TGCGCCAGCAGCCAAGATAGACAACAGCACTATAATTCACCCCTCCACTTT.

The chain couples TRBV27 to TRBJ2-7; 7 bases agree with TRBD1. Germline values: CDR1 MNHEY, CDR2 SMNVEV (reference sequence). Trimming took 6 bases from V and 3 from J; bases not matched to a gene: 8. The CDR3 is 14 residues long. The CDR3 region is CASSAGYRGYEQYF. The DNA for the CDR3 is TGTGCCAGCAGCGCTGGGTACAGGGGCTACGAGCAGTACTTC.

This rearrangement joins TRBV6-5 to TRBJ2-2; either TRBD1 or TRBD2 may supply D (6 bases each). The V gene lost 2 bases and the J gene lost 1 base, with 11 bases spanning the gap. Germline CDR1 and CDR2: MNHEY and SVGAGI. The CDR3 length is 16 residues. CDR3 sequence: CASSYKGDLNTGELFF. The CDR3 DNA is TGTGCCAGCAGTTACAAGGGGGACTTGAACACCGGGGAGCTGTTTTTT.

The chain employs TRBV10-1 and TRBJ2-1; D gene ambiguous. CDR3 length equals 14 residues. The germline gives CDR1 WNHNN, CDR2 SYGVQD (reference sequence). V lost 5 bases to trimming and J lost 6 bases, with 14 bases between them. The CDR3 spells CASSPGQAFNEQFF. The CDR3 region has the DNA TGCGCCAGCAGTCCGGGCCAGGCCTTCAATGAGCAGTTCTTC.

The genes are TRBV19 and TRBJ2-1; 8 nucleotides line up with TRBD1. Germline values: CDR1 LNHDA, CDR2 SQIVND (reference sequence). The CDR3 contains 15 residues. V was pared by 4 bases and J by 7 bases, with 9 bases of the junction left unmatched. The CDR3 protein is CASSTGTGGLNEQFF. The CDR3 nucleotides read TGTGCCAGTAGTACCGGGACAGGTGGCTTGAATGAGCAGTTCTTC.

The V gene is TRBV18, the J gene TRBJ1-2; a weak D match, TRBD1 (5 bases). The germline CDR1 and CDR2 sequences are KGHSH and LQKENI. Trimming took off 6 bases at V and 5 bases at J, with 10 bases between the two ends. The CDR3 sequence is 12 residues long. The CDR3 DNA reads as TGTGCCAGCTCCGCGCCAGGGTATGGCTACACCTTC. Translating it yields CASSAPGYGYTF.

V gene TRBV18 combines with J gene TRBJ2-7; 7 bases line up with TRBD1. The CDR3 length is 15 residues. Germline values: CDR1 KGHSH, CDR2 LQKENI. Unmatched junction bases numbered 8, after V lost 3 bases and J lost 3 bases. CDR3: CASSPRRDRDYEQYF. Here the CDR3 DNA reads TGTGCCAGCTCACCGCGACGAGACAGGGACTACGAGCAGTACTTC.

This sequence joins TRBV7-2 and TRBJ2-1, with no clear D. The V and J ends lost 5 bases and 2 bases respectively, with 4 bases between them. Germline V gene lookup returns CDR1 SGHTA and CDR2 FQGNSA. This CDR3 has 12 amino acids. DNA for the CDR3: TGTGCCAGCAGCCGTACCTACAATGAGCAGTTCTTC. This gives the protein CASSRTYNEQFF.

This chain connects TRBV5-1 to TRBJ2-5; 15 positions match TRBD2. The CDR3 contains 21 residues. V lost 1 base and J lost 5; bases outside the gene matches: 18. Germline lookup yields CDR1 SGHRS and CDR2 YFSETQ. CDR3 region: CASSLSFPWTSGRAVGETQYF. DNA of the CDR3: TGCGCCAGCAGCTTGTCATTTCCCTGGACTAGCGGGAGGGCGGTCGGGGAGACCCAGTACTTC.

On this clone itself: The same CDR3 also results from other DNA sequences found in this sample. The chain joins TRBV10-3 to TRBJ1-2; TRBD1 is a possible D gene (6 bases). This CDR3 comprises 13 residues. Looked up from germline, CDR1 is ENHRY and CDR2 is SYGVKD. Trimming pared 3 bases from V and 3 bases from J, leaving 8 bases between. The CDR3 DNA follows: TGTGCCATCAGTGAATCAGGGGACTATGGCTACACCTTC. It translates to CAISESGDYGYTF.

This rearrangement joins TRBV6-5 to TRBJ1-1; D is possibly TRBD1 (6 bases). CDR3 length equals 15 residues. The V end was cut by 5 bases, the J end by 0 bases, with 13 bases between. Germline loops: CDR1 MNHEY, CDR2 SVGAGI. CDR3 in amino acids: CASSRGGPVNTEAFF. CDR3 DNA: TGTGCCAGCAGTCGAGGGGGTCCGGTGAACACTGAAGCTTTCTTT.

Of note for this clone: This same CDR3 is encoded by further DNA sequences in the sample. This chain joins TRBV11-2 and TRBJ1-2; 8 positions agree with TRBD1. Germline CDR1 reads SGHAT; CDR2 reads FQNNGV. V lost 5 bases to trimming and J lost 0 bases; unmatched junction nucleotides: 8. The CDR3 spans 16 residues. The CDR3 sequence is CASSLAGQASNYGYTF. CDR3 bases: TGTGCCAGCAGCCTAGCGGGACAGGCCTCTAACTATGGCTACACCTTC.

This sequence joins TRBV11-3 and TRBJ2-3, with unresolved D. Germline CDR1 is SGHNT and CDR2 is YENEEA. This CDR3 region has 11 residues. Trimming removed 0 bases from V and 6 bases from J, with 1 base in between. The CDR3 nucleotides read TGTGCCAGCAGCTTAGACGATACGCAGTATTTT. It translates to CASSLDDTQYF.

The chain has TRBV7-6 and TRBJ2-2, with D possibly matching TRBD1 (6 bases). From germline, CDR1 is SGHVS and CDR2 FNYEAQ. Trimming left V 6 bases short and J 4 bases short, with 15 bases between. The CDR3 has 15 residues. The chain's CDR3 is CASRLGAQSTGELFF. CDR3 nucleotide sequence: TGTGCCAGCAGGCTGGGGGCTCAATCCACCGGGGAGCTGTTTTTT.

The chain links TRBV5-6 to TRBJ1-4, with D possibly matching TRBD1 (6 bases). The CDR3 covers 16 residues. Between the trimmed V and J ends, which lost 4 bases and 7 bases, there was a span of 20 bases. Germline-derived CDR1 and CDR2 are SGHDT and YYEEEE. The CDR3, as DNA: TGTGCCAGCAGCCTTCAACGAAACAGGGTGGGTGAAAAACTGTTTTTT. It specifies CASSLQRNRVGEKLFF.

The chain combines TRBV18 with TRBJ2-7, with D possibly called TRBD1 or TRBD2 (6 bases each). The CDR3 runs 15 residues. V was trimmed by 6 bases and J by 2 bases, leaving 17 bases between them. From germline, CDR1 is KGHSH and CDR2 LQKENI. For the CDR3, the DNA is TGTGCCAGCTCGCCCCCCCGCGGGGACACCTACGAGCAGTACTTC. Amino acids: CASSPPRGDTYEQYF.

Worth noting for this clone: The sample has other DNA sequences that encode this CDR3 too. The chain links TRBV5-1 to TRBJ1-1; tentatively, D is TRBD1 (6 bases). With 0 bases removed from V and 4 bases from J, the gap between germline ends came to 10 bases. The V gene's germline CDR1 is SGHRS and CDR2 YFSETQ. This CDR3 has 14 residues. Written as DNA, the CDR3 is TGCGCCAGCAGCTTGGCAGGGGCGGGCACTGAAGCTTTCTTT. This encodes CASSLAGAGTEAFF.

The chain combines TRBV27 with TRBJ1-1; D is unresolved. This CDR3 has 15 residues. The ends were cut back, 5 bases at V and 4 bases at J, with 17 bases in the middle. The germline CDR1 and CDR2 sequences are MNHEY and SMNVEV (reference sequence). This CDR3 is CASSKRQTAGTEAFF. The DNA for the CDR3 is TGTGCCAGCAGTAAACGACAAACAGCAGGCACTGAAGCTTTCTTT.

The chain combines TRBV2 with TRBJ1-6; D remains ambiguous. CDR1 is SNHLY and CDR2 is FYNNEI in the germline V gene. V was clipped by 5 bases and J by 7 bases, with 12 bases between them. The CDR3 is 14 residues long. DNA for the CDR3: TGTGCCAGCAGTCGCGGCACGGAGAATTCACCCCTCCACTTT. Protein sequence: CASSRGTENSPLHF. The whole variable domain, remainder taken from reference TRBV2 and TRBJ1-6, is EPEVTQTPSHQVTQMGQEVILRCVPISNHLYFYWYRQILGQKVEFLVSFYNNEISEKSEIFDDQFSVERPDGSNFTLKIRSTKLEDSAMYFCASSRGTENSPLHFGNGTRLTVT.

CDR3 protein: CASRRAGGTDEQFF. CDR3 sequence (DNA): TGTGCCAGCAGGAGAGCGGGGGGTACTGATGAGCAGTTCTTC. The V and J genes are TRBV27 and TRBJ2-1, with TRBD2 matching over 9 bases. This CDR3 is 14 amino acids long. The V segment lost 6 bases and the J segment 8 bases; nucleotides outside the gene matches: 8. Per the germline V gene, CDR1 is MNHEY and CDR2 is SMNVEV (reference sequence).

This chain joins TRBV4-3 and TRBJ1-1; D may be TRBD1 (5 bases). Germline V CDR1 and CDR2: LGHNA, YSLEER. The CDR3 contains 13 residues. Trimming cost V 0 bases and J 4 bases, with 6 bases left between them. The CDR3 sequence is CASSQEGTTEAFF. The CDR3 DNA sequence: TGCGCCAGCAGCCAAGAGGGGACCACTGAAGCTTTCTTT.

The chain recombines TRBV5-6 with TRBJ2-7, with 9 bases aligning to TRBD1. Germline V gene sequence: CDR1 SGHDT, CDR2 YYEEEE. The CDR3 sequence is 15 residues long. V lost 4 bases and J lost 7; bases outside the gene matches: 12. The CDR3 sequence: CASSLRGTGRTEQYF. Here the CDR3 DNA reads TGTGCCAGCAGCCTGCGAGGGACAGGGAGGACGGAGCAGTACTTC.

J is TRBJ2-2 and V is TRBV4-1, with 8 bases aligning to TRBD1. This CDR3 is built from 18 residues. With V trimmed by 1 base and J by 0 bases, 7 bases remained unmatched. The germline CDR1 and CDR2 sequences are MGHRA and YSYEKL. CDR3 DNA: TGCGCCAGCAGCCAAGCAGTCCCGGGACAGGCGAACACCGGGGAGCTGTTTTTT. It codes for CASSQAVPGQANTGELFF.